This TCR beta chain was obtained from a study of blood T cell repertoires in COVID-19. Study-wide background: Researchers got acute and convalescent COVID-19 samples from the United States, Italy and Spain. T cells, B-cell-depleted T cells, or PBMCs provided the cDNA or gDNA that served as material.

Study processing details: By means of reference gene primer amplification, nucleated cell counts were estimated. Repertoires were generated with immunoSEQ multiplex PCR, while TCRdb's copy carries only in-frame clones and drops some. The V and J calls and the clone size are those of that table, but D and trimming were determined from the DNA. The sample has about 76,000 clones, roughly 84% seen once. Germline trimming cut 1 base from V and 6 bases from J; bases unmatched to any gene: 6. This CDR3 region has 15 residues. The germline gives CDR1 SGDLS, CDR2 YYNGEE. This clone showed up just once. This clonotype was sampled from a man older than 75 with acute or convalescent COVID-19. This chain connects TRBV9 to TRBJ2-1; 8 bases map to TRBD2. Sample: peripheral blood. The CDR3 DNA reads as TGTGCCAGCAGCGTAACTAGCGGAACGTTCAATGAGCAGTTCTTC. Translated: CASSVTSGTFNEQFF.